The sequence of this T cell receptor beta chain was determined in a study of T cell responses to AZD1222 COVID-19 vaccine. The study, taken as a whole, reports: There were vaccine-associated CD4 TCRs across spike, dominant at 160-218 and 743-854. Females outnumbered males among donors, who were mostly white British; clonal diversity was possibly underestimated. Spike-specific TCR breadth and depth went up after people got two AZD1222 doses.

The V end lost 2 bases, the J end lost 5 bases, and 12 bases lay between the germline ends. CDR3 length: 14 residues. CDR1 LNHDA and CDR2 SQIVND come from the germline V gene (reference sequence). As to this clone: Its specificity is unknown.

Assay: immunoSEQ multiplex PCR; the TCRdb copy retains only in-frame clones and omits some. The sample lists fewer than 120,000 clones; 88% were seen once. The receptor comes from an adult in good health. The sequenced sample was peripheral blood, obtained on day 0 of AZD1222 vaccination. The chain employs TRBV19 and TRBJ2-5; tentatively, D is TRBD1 (5 bases). The CDR3 coding sequence is TGTGCCAGTAGTATACAGGGTTTCAGCGAGACCCAGTACTTC. It specifies CASSIQGFSETQYF.